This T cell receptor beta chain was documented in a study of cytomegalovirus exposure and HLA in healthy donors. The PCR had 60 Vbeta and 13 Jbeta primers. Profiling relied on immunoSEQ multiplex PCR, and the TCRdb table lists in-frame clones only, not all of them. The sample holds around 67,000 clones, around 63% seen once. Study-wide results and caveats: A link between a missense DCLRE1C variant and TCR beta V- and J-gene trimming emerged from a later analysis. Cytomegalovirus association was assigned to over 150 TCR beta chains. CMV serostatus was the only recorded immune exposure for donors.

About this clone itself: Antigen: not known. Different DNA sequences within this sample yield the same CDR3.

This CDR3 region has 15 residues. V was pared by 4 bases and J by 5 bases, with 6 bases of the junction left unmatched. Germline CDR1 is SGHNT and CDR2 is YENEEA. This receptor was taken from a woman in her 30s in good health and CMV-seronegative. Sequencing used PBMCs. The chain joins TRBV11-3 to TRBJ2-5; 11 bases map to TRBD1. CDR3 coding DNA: TGTGCCAGCAGCTCAAGGACAGGGGGCAGGGAGACCCAGTACTTC. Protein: CASSSRTGGRETQYF.